These 5 T cell receptor beta chains were all obtained from the same sample, sequenced in a study of shared clonotypes between healthy human individuals. Here immunoSEQ multiplex PCR was the method, and the copy in TCRdb shows in-frame clones only, minus some. The table records 2.3 million or so clones, more than 80% of them present only once. The sequenced sample consisted of naive CD4+ T cells from PBMCs. The subset here: CD45RA+ positively selected. These receptors were taken from a man younger than 30 in good health. Some clones in this sample may be carry-over from other donors' samples.

The J gene is TRBJ2-3, the V gene TRBV7-2; possible D gene TRBD2, 5 bases. Per the germline V gene, CDR1 is SGHTA and CDR2 is FQGNSA. The CDR3 runs to 14 residues. The V gene lost 5 bases and the J gene lost 3 bases, with 12 bases spanning the gap. The CDR3 reads CASSQKGLTDTQYF. CDR3 sequence (DNA): TGTGCCAGCAGCCAAAAAGGACTTACAGATACGCAGTATTTT.

The J gene is TRBJ2-7, the V gene TRBV5-6; D perhaps matches TRBD1 (5 bases). The V end was cut by 4 bases, the J end by 1 base, with 18 bases between. The germline V gene has CDR1 SGHDT and CDR2 YYEEEE. The CDR3 covers 16 residues. DNA for the CDR3: TGTGCCAGCAGCCGGGTGGGCAGGGAATTTTCCTACGAGCAGTACTTC. It is translated as CASSRVGREFSYEQYF.

The chain is built from TRBV30 and TRBJ2-1, with 15 bases that match TRBD2. J was trimmed by 3 bases and V by 1 base; bases with no gene match: 4. This CDR3 comprises 17 residues. Looked up from germline, CDR1 is GTSNPN and CDR2 is SVGIG (reference sequence). Here the CDR3 DNA reads TGTGCCTGGAGTGGGACTAGCGGGAGGGCCTTCTACAATGAGCAGTTCTTC. It specifies CAWSGTSGRAFYNEQFF.

V is TRBV27 and J is TRBJ2-7, with 7 nucleotides matching TRBD1. CDR1 and CDR2 (germline): MNHEY, SMNVEV (reference sequence). V lost 6 bases, J lost 1 base, and 6 bases stayed unmatched. This CDR3 is 14 amino acids long. CDR3 amino acids: CASSYTTGSYEQYF. DNA of the CDR3: TGTGCCAGCAGCTATACGACAGGGTCCTACGAGCAGTACTTC.

The genes are TRBV12-5 and TRBJ2-2; TRBD2 aligns across 13 bases. In germline, CDR1 is LGHNT, CDR2 FRNRAP. Trimming removed 1 base from V and 4 bases from J; junction bases left unmatched: 6. The CDR3 spans 18 residues. The CDR3 nucleotides read TGTGCTAGTGGTTTGGCTCGGACTAGCGGGAGTCTCACCGGGGAGCTGTTTTTT. Protein: CASGLARTSGSLTGELFF. Full variable domain (rest looked up from reference TRBV12-5 and TRBJ2-2): DARVTQTPRHKVTEMGQEVTMRCQPILGHNTVFWYRQTMMQGLELLAYFRNRAPLDDSGMPKDRFSAEMPDATLATLKIQPSEPRDSAVYFCASGLARTSGSLTGELFFGEGSRLTVL.